By share of the sample, the clone carrying this T cell receptor beta chain is medium-sized. Its antigen is currently unknown. The data derive from a study of T cell responses to AZD1222 COVID-19 vaccine. Study overall: Second-dose groups at about 4 or about 12 weeks were pooled.

Findings and caveats of the study: The peak T cell response came first, and repertoires were sampled only after it. Increased Spike-specific TCR breadth and depth were observed after two AZD1222 doses. Baseline seropositivity occurred in only a handful of AZD1222 recipients.

Germline V CDR1 and CDR2: MDHEN, SYDVKM. The CDR3 is made up of 14 amino acids. Germline trimming cut 5 bases from V and 8 bases from J; bases unmatched to any gene: 6. The protocol was immunoSEQ multiplex PCR, while the TCRdb copy is restricted to in-frame clones and leaves out a portion. The top ten clones hold more than 2% of a sample with 70,000 to 80,000 clones, more than 80% of them seen once. The origin of this receptor is an adult in good health. Sequenced material: peripheral blood, taken on day 0 of AZD1222 vaccination. The chain joins TRBV28 to TRBJ1-6; 7 bases agree with TRBD1. CDR3 residues: CASSLQGMYSPLHF. DNA of the CDR3: TGTGCCAGCAGTCTACAGGGGATGTATTCACCCCTCCACTTT.